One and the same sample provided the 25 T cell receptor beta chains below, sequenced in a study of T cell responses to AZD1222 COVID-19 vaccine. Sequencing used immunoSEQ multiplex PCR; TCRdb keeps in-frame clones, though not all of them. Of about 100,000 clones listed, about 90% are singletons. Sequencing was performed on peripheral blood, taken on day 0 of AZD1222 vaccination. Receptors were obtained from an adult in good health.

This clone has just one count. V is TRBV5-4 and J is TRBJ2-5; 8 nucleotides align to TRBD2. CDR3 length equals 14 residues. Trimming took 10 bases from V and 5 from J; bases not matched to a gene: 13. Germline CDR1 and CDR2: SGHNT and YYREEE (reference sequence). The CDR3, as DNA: TGTGCCTCCGGGTGGACTAGCCAGGGGGAGACCCAGTACTTC. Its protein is CASGWTSQGETQYF.

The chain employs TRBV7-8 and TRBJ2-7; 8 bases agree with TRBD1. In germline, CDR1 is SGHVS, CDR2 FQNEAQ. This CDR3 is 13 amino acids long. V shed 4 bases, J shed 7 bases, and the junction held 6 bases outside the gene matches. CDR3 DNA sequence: TGTGCCAGCAGCTCTCGGACAGGGCGGGAGCAGTACTTC. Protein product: CASSSRTGREQYF. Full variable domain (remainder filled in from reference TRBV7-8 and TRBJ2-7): GAGVSQSPRYKVAKRGQDVALRCDPISGHVSLFWYQQALGQGPEFLTYFQNEAQLDKSGLPSDRFFAERPEGSVSTLKIQRTQQEDSAVYLCASSSRTGREQYFGPGTRLTVT.

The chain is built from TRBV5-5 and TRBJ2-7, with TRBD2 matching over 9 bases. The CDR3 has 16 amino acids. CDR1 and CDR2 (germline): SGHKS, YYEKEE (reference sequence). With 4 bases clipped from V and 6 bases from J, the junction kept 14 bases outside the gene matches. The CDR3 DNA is TGTGCCAGCAGCCCCGGTGGGCTAGCGGGACGGGGCGAGCAGTACTTC. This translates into CASSPGGLAGRGEQYF.

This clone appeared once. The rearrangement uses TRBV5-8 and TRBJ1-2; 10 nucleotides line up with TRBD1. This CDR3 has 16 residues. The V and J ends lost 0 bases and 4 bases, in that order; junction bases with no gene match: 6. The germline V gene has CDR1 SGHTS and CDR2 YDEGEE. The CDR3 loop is CASSLGQGQGSYGYTF. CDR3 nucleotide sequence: TGTGCCAGCAGCTTGGGACAGGGACAGGGGAGCTATGGCTACACCTTC.

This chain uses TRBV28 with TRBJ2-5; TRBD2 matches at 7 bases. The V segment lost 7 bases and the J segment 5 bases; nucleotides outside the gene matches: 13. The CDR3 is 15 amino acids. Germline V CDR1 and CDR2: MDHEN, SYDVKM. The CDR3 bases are TGTGCCAGCACTTCACCCGGGAGGAGAGGGGAGACCCAGTACTTC. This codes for CASTSPGRRGETQYF.

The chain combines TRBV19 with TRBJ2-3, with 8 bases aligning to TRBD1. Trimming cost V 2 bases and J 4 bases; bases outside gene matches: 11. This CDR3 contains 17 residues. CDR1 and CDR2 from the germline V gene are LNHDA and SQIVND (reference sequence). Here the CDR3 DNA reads TGTGCCAGTAGTATAAAGCAGGGGGCGAAGGGGGCAGATACGCAGTATTTT. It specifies CASSIKQGAKGADTQYF. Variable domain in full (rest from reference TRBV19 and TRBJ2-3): DGGITQSPKYLFRKEGQNVTLSCEQNLNHDAMYWYRQDPGQGLRLIYYSQIVNDFQKGDIAEGYSVSREKKESFPLTVTSAQKNPTAFYLCASSIKQGAKGADTQYFGPGTRLTVL.

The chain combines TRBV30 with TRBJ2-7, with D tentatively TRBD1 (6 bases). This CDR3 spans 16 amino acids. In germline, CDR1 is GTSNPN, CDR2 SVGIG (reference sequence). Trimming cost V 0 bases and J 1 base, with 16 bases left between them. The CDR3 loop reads CAWSVWGRGISYEQYF. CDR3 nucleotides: TGTGCCTGGAGTGTTTGGGGCAGGGGAATTTCCTACGAGCAGTACTTC.

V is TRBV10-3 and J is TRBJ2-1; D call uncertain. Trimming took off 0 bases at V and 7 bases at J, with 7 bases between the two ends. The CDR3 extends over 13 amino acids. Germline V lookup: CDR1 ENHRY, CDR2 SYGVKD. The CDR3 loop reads CAISESRGNEQFF. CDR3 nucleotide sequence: TGTGCCATCAGTGAGTCACGAGGTAATGAGCAGTTCTTC.

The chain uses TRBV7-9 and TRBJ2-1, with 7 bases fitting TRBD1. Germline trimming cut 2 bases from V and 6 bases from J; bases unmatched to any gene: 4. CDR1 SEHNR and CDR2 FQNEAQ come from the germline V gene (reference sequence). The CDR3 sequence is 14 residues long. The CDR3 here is CASSLSSGGNEQFF. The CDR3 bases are TGTGCCAGCAGCTTAAGTTCAGGGGGCAATGAGCAGTTCTTC.

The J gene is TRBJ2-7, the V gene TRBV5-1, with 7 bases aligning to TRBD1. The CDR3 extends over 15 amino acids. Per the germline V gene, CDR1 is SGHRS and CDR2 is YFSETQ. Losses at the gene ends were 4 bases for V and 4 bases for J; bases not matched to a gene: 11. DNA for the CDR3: TGCGCCAGCAGCCCCCGACAGGGTAATAGTTACGAGCAGTACTTC. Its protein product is CASSPRQGNSYEQYF.

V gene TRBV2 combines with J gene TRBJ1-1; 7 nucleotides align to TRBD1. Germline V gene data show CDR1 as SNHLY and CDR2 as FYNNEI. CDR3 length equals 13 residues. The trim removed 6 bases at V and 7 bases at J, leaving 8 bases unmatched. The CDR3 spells CASSARGDSEAFF. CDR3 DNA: TGTGCCAGCAGCGCCCGCGGGGACAGTGAAGCTTTCTTT.

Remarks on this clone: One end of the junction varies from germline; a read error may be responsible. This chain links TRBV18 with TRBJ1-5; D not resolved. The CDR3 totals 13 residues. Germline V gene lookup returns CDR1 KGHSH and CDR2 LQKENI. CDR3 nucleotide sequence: TGTGCCAGCTCCACCCTTAGCAATCAGCTCCAGCATTTT. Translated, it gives CASSTLSNQLQHF.

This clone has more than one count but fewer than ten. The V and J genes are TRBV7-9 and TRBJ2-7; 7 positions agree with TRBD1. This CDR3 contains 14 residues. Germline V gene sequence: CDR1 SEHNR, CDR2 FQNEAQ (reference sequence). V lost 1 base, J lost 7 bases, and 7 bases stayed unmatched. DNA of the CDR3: TGTGCCAGCAGCTTAGGAGGGGGCGCAAGGGAGCAGTACTTC. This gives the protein CASSLGGGAREQYF.

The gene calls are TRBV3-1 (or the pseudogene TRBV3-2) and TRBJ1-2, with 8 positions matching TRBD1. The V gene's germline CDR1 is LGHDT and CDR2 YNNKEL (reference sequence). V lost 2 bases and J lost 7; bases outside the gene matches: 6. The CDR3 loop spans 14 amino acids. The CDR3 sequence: CASSQTRTGSGYTF. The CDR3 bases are TGTGCCAGCAGCCAAACTCGGACAGGGAGTGGCTACACCTTC.

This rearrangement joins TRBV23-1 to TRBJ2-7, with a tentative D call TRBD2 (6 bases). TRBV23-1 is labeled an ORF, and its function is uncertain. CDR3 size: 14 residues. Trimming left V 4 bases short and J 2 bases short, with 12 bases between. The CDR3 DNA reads TGCGCCAGCAGTCTTCCCCCGGGAGCCTACGAGCAGTACTTC. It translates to CASSLPPGAYEQYF.

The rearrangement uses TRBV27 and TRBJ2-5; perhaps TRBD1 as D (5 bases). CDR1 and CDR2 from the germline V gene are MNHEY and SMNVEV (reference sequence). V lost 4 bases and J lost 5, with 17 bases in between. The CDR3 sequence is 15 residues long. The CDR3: CASSWRRGLSETQYF. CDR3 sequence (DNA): TGTGCCAGCAGTTGGCGAAGGGGCTTGTCGGAGACCCAGTACTTC.

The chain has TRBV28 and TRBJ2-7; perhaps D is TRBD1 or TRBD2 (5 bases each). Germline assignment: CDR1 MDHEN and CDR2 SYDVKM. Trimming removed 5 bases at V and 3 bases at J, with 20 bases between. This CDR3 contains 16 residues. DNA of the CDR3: TGTGCCAGCAGTACAATAGCTAAGGGACCTAACTACGAGCAGTACTTC. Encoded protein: CASSTIAKGPNYEQYF.

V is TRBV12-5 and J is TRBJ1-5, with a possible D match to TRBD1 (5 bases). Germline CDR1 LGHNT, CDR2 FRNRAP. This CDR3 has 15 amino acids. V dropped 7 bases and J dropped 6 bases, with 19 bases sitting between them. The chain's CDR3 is CASAFGAGFGQPQHF. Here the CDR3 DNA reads TGTGCTAGTGCCTTTGGGGCGGGGTTTGGTCAGCCCCAGCATTTT.

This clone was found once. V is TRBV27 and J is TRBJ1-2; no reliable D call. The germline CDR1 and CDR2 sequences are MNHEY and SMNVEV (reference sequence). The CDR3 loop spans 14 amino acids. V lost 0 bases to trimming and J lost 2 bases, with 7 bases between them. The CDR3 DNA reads TGTGCCAGCAGTTTATCGCGTAGGAACTATGGCTACACCTTC. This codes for CASSLSRRNYGYTF.

CDR3 coding DNA: TGTGCTAGTGGTTCGGAGGGGGACGAGCAGTACTTC. This gives the protein CASGSEGDEQYF. The chain couples TRBV12-5 to TRBJ2-7; D tentatively reads TRBD1 or TRBD2 (6 bases each). V was trimmed by 4 bases and J by 5 bases, leaving 9 bases between them. The CDR3 is 12 amino acids. Germline loops: CDR1 LGHNT, CDR2 FRNRAP.

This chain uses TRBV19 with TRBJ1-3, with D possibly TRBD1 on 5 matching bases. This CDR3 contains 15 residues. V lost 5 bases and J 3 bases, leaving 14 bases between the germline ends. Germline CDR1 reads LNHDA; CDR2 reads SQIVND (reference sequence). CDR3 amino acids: CASSLRRGIGNTIYF. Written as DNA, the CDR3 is TGTGCCAGTAGTCTCCGGAGGGGAATTGGAAACACCATATATTTT.

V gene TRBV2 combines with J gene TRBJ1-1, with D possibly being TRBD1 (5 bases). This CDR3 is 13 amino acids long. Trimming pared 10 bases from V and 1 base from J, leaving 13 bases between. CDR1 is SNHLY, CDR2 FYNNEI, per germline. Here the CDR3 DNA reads TGTGCCACCATCAACGACAGGAACACTGAAGCTTTCTTT. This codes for CATINDRNTEAFF.

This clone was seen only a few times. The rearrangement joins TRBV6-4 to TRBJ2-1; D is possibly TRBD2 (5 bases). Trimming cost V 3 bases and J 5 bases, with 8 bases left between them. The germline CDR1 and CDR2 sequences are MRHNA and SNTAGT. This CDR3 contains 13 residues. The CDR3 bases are TGTGCCAGCAGTGAGGAGGAGAACAATGAGCAGTTCTTC. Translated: CASSEEENNEQFF.

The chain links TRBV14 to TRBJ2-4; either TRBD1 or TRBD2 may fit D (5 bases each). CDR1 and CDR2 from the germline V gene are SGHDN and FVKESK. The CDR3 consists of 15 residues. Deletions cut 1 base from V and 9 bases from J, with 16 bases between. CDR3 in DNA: TGTGCCAGCAGCCAAGTTCCAGGGCGGGTAACCATTCAGTACTTC. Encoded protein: CASSQVPGRVTIQYF.

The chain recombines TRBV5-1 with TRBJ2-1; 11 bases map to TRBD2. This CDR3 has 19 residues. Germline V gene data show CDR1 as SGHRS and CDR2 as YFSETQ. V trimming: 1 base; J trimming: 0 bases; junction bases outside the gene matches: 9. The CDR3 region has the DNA TGCGCCAGCAGCTTGTTTCTAGCGGGAGGTCAGAGCTCCTACAATGAGCAGTTCTTC. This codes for CASSLFLAGGQSSYNEQFF.